One sample yielded the 27 T cell receptor beta chains listed below, sequenced in a study of T cell responses to AZD1222 COVID-19 vaccine. Clones were read by immunoSEQ multiplex PCR, and TCRdb kept only the in-frame ones, dropping some. The sample has 120,000 to 150,000 clones; just over 90% are singletons. The sequencing here drew on peripheral blood, taken 28 days after the second AZD1222 dose. These receptors were taken from an adult who received the AZD1222 COVID-19 vaccine.

This clone appeared a single time. The chain employs TRBV7-8 and TRBJ1-1; the D gene is possibly TRBD1 (6 bases). The CDR3 runs 17 residues. Germline values: CDR1 SGHVS, CDR2 FQNEAQ. V lost 2 bases, J lost 1 base, and 17 bases lay in between. The CDR3 loop is CASSLRRGREKNTEAFF. The CDR3 coding sequence is TGTGCCAGCAGCTTACGTCGGGGGCGGGAAAAGAACACTGAAGCTTTCTTT.

J is TRBJ2-3 and V is TRBV10-1; D remains unclear. Germline V lookup: CDR1 WNHNN, CDR2 SYGVQD (reference sequence). The germline V and J ends were trimmed by 2 bases and 4 bases, with 7 bases remaining between them. This CDR3 is built from 13 residues. The CDR3 reads CASSETPPDTQYF. The CDR3 DNA follows: TGCGCCAGCAGTGAGACCCCCCCAGATACGCAGTATTTT.

This chain connects TRBV12-5 to TRBJ2-7; 7 bases are a match to TRBD1. CDR1 is LGHNT, CDR2 FRNRAP, per germline. The CDR3 loop spans 15 amino acids. V gave up 2 bases and J gave up 1 base; unmatched junction bases: 5. The CDR3 sequence: CASGLRGQPSYEQYF. In DNA, the CDR3 is TGTGCTAGTGGTTTGAGGGGACAGCCTTCCTACGAGCAGTACTTC.

The rearrangement joins TRBV5-1 to TRBJ2-2; TRBD1 aligns across 9 bases. V lost 4 bases to trimming and J lost 5 bases; unmatched junction nucleotides: 3. Germline V gene lookup returns CDR1 SGHRS and CDR2 YFSETQ. CDR3 length equals 14 residues. The CDR3: CASSLDRGTGELFF. The CDR3 nucleotides are TGCGCCAGCAGCCTCGACAGGGGGACCGGGGAGCTGTTTTTT.

The chain carries TRBV7-3 and TRBJ2-1; the D is unclear. Germline V CDR1 and CDR2: SGHTA, FQGTGA. V lost 1 base and J 0 bases, leaving 7 bases between the germline ends. The CDR3 extends over 15 amino acids. The CDR3 DNA reads TGTGCCAGCAGCTTAAACCCGAGCTCCTACAATGAGCAGTTCTTC. Amino acids: CASSLNPSSYNEQFF.

The gene calls are TRBV27 and TRBJ1-2, with 7 bases fitting TRBD1. Germline trimming cut 6 bases from V and 2 bases from J; bases unmatched to any gene: 9. CDR1 and CDR2 (germline): MNHEY, SMNVEV (reference sequence). The CDR3 loop spans 15 amino acids. CDR3 DNA sequence: TGTGCCAGCAGCCCTTCGACAGGGATGAACTATGGCTACACCTTC. This gives the protein CASSPSTGMNYGYTF.

Here the CDR3 reads CASSDLYNEQFF. For the CDR3, the DNA is TGCGCCAGCAGTGACCTTTACAATGAGCAGTTCTTC. The chain combines TRBV10-1 with TRBJ2-1; D not resolved. The CDR3 sequence is 12 residues long. CDR1 and CDR2 from the germline V gene are WNHNN and SYGVQD (reference sequence). V was clipped by 3 bases and J by 4 bases, with 4 bases between them.

The chain recombines TRBV9 with TRBJ1-1, with D unresolved. V lost 3 bases and J 5 bases, leaving 11 bases between the germline ends. CDR1 and CDR2 (germline): SGDLS, YYNGEE. The CDR3 length is 13 residues. CDR3 coding DNA: TGTGCCAGCAGCGCCTTCCGGGAGACTGAAGCTTTCTTT. This codes for CASSAFRETEAFF.

The CDR3 here is CASSIWGGNEQFF. The CDR3 DNA sequence: TGTGCCAGTAGTATATGGGGGGGCAATGAGCAGTTCTTC. V gene TRBV19 combines with J gene TRBJ2-1, with 7 bases aligning to TRBD2. In germline, CDR1 is LNHDA, CDR2 SQIVND (reference sequence). Trimming took 2 bases from V and 6 from J; bases not matched to a gene: 1. CDR3 length equals 13 residues.

The rearrangement uses TRBV18 and TRBJ1-2; D is possibly TRBD1 (6 bases). V shed 0 bases and J shed 4 bases, with 15 bases lying between them. The CDR3 contains 16 residues. Germline CDR1 and CDR2: KGHSH and LQKENI. CDR3 DNA sequence: TGTGCCAGCTCACCACCGGACAGAACCTCTATCTATGGCTACACCTTC. This translates into CASSPPDRTSIYGYTF.

This rearrangement joins TRBV6-2 or TRBV6-3 to TRBJ2-1, with 13 bases identical to TRBD2. The ends lost 6 bases at V and 7 bases at J; junction bases unmatched: 15. Germline CDR1 and CDR2: MNHEY and SVGEGT. This CDR3 spans 18 amino acids. The CDR3 nucleotides are TGTGCCAGCAGCCCAACCCCTCTTTGGACTAGCGGGAGAAATGAGCAGTTCTTC. The encoded protein is CASSPTPLWTSGRNEQFF.

The chain recombines TRBV12-5 with TRBJ2-7, with TRBD1 identical over 7 bases. The CDR3 loop spans 14 amino acids. Germline V gives CDR1 LGHNT, CDR2 FRNRAP. Germline trimming cut 1 base from V and 7 bases from J; bases unmatched to any gene: 7. The CDR3 protein is CASGLATGRSEQYF. CDR3 coding DNA: TGTGCTAGTGGTTTGGCGACAGGGCGGTCAGAGCAGTACTTC.

The chain has TRBV11-1 and TRBJ2-1; D assignment may be TRBD1 or TRBD2 (6 bases each). Trimming pared 5 bases from V and 1 base from J, leaving 9 bases between. Germline CDR1 and CDR2: SGHAT and FQDESV (reference sequence). The CDR3 covers 14 residues. This CDR3 is CASSGGQSYNEQFF. For the CDR3, the DNA is TGTGCCAGCAGCGGGGGGCAGTCCTACAATGAGCAGTTCTTC.

CDR3 in DNA: TGTGCCAGTAGTATGGGGGGAACGGGAAACACCATATATTTT. Translated, it gives CASSMGGTGNTIYF. The rearrangement joins TRBV19 to TRBJ1-3, with D possibly being TRBD1 (5 bases). Trimming left V 3 bases short and J 4 bases short, with 10 bases between. The CDR3 is 14 residues long. Germline V gene lookup returns CDR1 LNHDA and CDR2 SQIVND (reference sequence).

V gene TRBV5-1 combines with J gene TRBJ2-7; TRBD2 matches 14 bases. V gave up 0 bases and J gave up 5 bases; unmatched junction bases: 7. The CDR3 loop spans 17 amino acids. CDR1 and CDR2 (germline): SGHRS, YFSETQ. CDR3: CASSLGLAGGPRNEQYF. As DNA, the CDR3 is TGCGCCAGCAGCTTGGGACTAGCGGGAGGGCCGAGAAACGAGCAGTACTTC.

This chain links TRBV30 with TRBJ1-1, with D uncertain. The V end was cut by 3 bases, the J end by 1 base, with 9 bases between. The germline gives CDR1 GTSNPN, CDR2 SVGIG (reference sequence). This CDR3 is 13 amino acids long. CDR3 DNA sequence: TGTGCCTGGAGCCCGGGCGAGAACACTGAAGCTTTCTTT. Encoded protein: CAWSPGENTEAFF. Combining the CDR3 with reference TRBV30 and TRBJ1-1 gives the whole variable domain SQTIHQWPATLVQPVGSPLSLECTVEGTSNPNLYWYRQAAGRGLQLLFYSVGIGQISSEVPQNLSASRPQDRQFILSSKKLLLSDSGFYLCAWSPGENTEAFFGQGTRLTVV.

This chain connects TRBV28 to TRBJ1-6, with TRBD1 identical over 9 bases. After removal of 10 bases from V and 9 bases from J, the junction contained 7 bases not matched to a gene. The CDR3 loop spans 13 amino acids. The germline V gene has CDR1 MDHEN and CDR2 SYDVKM. The chain's CDR3 is CANRDRVGSPLHF. The CDR3 region has the DNA TGTGCCAACCGGGACAGGGTGGGTTCACCCCTCCACTTT.

This clone was seen just once. This sequence joins TRBV6-6 and TRBJ2-5; D not resolved. Trimming removed 6 bases at V and 1 base at J, with 15 bases between. CDR1 and CDR2 from the germline V gene are MNHNY and SVGAGI (reference sequence). The CDR3 consists of 15 residues. CDR3 loop: CASSSPRLSQETQYF. DNA of the CDR3: TGTGCCAGCAGCTCCCCCCGCCTTAGCCAAGAGACCCAGTACTTC.

This CDR3 reads CASRQGGNYGYTF. CDR3 DNA sequence: TGTGCCAGCAGGCAGGGGGGAAACTATGGCTACACCTTC. The gene calls are TRBV25-1 and TRBJ1-2, with 7 bases lining up with TRBD1. The germline CDR1 and CDR2 sequences are MGHDK and SYGVNS. The ends lost 6 bases at V and 2 bases at J; junction bases unmatched: 3. The CDR3 sequence is 13 residues long.

The chain joins TRBV7-9 to TRBJ2-1; D possibly corresponds to TRBD2 (6 bases). The V and J ends lost 5 bases and 9 bases respectively, with 17 bases between them. CDR1 is SEHNR and CDR2 is FQNEAQ in the germline V gene (reference sequence). The CDR3 runs to 14 residues. Here the CDR3 DNA reads TGTGCCAGCAGCCGGGGGTCTGGGTCGATTGAGCAGTTCTTC. Translation gives CASSRGSGSIEQFF.

This clone was counted a few times. The sample carries other DNA sequences with the same CDR3. This chain connects TRBV5-1 to TRBJ1-2, with 9 bases lining up with TRBD1. After removal of 0 bases from V and 4 bases from J, the junction contained 1 base not matched to a gene. The CDR3 covers 14 residues. CDR1 is SGHRS, CDR2 YFSETQ, per germline. The CDR3 region is CASSLGQGGYGYTF. CDR3 sequence (DNA): TGCGCCAGCAGCTTGGGACAGGGGGGCTATGGCTACACCTTC.

This chain connects TRBV7-6 to TRBJ2-1; 16 bases map to TRBD2. This CDR3 has 17 amino acids. Germline V gives CDR1 SGHVS, CDR2 FNYEAQ. Trimming at V came to 5 bases and at J to 8 bases, leaving 9 bases not matched to a gene. CDR3 loop: CASSGGLAGGPGYEQFF. The CDR3 region has the DNA TGTGCCAGCAGCGGGGGACTAGCGGGAGGGCCTGGGTATGAGCAGTTCTTC. The complete variable domain, with remaining parts taken from reference TRBV7-6 and TRBJ2-1, reads GAGVSQSPRYKVTKRGQDVALRCDPISGHVSLYWYRQALGQGPEFLTYFNYEAQQDKSGLPNDRFSAERPEGSISTLTIQRTEQRDSAMYRCASSGGLAGGPGYEQFFGPGTRLTVL.

This rearrangement joins TRBV2 to TRBJ1-2, with D tentatively TRBD1 (6 bases). V was clipped by 6 bases and J by 6 bases, with 8 bases between them. CDR1 and CDR2 (germline): SNHLY, FYNNEI. CDR3 size: 11 residues. The CDR3 DNA sequence: TGTGCCAGCAGAACAGGGAATGGCTACACCTTC. This gives the protein CASRTGNGYTF.

The chain has TRBV5-5 and TRBJ1-3, with D unclear. V gave up 0 bases and J gave up 0 bases, with 7 bases separating them. This CDR3 is built from 15 residues. Germline values: CDR1 SGHKS, CDR2 YYEKEE (reference sequence). DNA for the CDR3: TGTGCCAGCAGCTTGGGTCGGATCTCTGGAAACACCATATATTTT. This sequence encodes CASSLGRISGNTIYF.

The rearrangement uses TRBV18 and TRBJ1-2; no firm D call. The CDR3 runs to 14 residues. Germline values: CDR1 KGHSH, CDR2 LQKENI. V was trimmed by 3 bases and J by 8 bases, leaving 16 bases between them. The CDR3 sequence is CASSPDGRVQGYTF. CDR3 nucleotides: TGTGCCAGCTCACCGGACGGGAGAGTTCAGGGCTACACCTTC.

The J gene is TRBJ1-1, the V gene TRBV15; D call uncertain. Germline V lookup: CDR1 LNHNV, CDR2 YYDKDF (reference sequence). CDR3 length: 15 amino acids. V was pared by 0 bases and J by 0 bases, with 8 bases between. The chain's CDR3 is CATSRDYVMNTEAFF. CDR3 coding DNA: TGTGCCACCAGCAGAGATTATGTAATGAACACTGAAGCTTTCTTT.

The chain employs TRBV7-3 and TRBJ2-2, with 10 bases fitting TRBD1. Unmatched junction bases numbered 6, after V lost 1 base and J lost 7 bases. The CDR3 has 16 amino acids. Germline V gene sequence: CDR1 SGHTA, CDR2 FQGTGA. CDR3 region: CASSLIPGQGIGELFF. The CDR3 nucleotides read TGTGCCAGCAGCTTAATCCCGGGACAGGGGATCGGGGAGCTGTTTTTT.